This TCR beta chain emerged from a study of cytomegalovirus exposure and HLA in healthy donors (dated 2017 in TCRdb). Turning to the overall study: A later analysis indicated that the 130 or so validation repertoires were generated on the platform also employed for the 666 repertoires of the first cohort. The study aimed to test whether cataloging public T cell receptors could reveal signatures of past pathogen exposure. A separate validation cohort of 100 to 150 different subjects was used in addition to the 666-subject first cohort. High-throughput TCR immunosequencing, statistical association of individual TCRs with disease status, and machine learning were combined to predict cytomegalovirus infection status. Points the paper makes about the study in general: It was suggested by the authors that the approach could potentially be generalized to other disease states and immunological phenotypes. The classifier was reported to diagnose cytomegalovirus status with high specificity and sensitivity in both the original cohort and the validation cohort. A few of the identified cytomegalovirus-associated TCR beta chains were confirmed in vitro to be specific for cytomegalovirus antigens. Most TCR sequences were seen in very few donors, while some public TCRs were found in many individuals. A later analysis found that TCRs clustered in the first cohort also tended to co-occur in the approximately 120 validation repertoires, with about 94% of cluster scores above 0. The study gave a list of more than 150 TCR beta chains associated with cytomegalovirus. A later analysis lacked HLA typing for the validation cohort, so it scored co-occurrence in that cohort across all 110 or so repertoires.

The donors were included in the validation cohort of roughly 120 subjects, a group kept apart from the roughly 730-subject first cohort. Trimmed from V: 10 bases; trimmed from J: 3 bases; junction bases lacking a gene match: 13. Its CDR3 holds 15 amino acids, cysteine through phenylalanine. Only CDR3 DNA is held: 45 bases, read in frame from base 1. CDR1 and CDR2 (MNHNS, SASEGT) derive from the germline V gene. Receptor libraries were prepared by the immunoSEQ multiplex PCR assay. Regarding the original processing steps: A statistical classification framework was built to diagnose cytomegalovirus status from the catalog of TCR beta chain sequences. TCRdb stores this immuneACCESS table with in-frame sequences only. Part of the clones is absent; in the studies checked, under half of the shortfall reflects unresolved V genes, and no reason is known for the rest. V, J and clone size are taken as reported in that table, and D and trimming were inferred from the DNA itself. The sample includes 150,000 to 200,000 clones, with about 89% observed a single time. The ten largest clones capture 3% to 3.5% of the sample.

As to this clone: The antigen it binds to is not known. Base-call qualities are not available, and no considerably larger clone is one nucleotide away.

Sequencing was carried out using PBMCs. In this chain, TRBV6-1 is recombined with TRBJ2-3, with 7 bases aligning to TRBD1. This receptor was obtained from a woman younger than 30 in good health and CMV-seropositive. Here the CDR3 is given as CATPDQGVRTDTQYF. The bases are TGTGCCACCCCTGATCAGGGGGTGAGGACAGATACGCAGTATTTT.